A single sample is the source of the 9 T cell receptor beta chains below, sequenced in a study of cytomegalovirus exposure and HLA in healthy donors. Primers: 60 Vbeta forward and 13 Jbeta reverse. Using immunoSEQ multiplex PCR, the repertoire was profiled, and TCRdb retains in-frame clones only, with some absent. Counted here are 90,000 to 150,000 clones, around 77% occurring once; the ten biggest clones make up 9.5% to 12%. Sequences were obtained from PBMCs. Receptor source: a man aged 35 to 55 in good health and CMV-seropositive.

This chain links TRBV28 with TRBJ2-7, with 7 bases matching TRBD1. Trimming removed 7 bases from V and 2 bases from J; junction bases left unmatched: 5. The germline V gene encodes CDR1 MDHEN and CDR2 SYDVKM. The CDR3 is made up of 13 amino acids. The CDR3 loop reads CASTPTGPYEQYF. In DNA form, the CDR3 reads TGTGCCAGCACCCCGACAGGGCCCTACGAGCAGTACTTC.

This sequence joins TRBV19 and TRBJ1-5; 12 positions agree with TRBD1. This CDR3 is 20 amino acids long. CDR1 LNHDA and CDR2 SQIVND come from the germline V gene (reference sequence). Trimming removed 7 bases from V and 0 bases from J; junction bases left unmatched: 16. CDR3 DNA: TGTGCCAGTACCAAGATCTGGGGACAGGGGGCGGAATATAGCAATCAGCCCCAGCATTTT. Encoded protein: CASTKIWGQGAEYSNQPQHF.

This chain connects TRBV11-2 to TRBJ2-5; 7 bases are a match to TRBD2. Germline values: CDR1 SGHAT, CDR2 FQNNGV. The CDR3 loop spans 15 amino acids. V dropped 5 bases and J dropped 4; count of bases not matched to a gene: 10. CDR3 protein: CASSRLGGMGETQYF. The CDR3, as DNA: TGTGCCAGCAGCCGACTGGGGGGGATGGGAGAGACCCAGTACTTC.

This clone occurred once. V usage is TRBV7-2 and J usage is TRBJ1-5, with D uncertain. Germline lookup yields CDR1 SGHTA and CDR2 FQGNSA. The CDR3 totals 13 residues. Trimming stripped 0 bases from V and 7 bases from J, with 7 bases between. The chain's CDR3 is CASSLAWAQPQHF. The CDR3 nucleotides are TGTGCCAGCAGCTTAGCGTGGGCGCAGCCCCAGCATTTT.

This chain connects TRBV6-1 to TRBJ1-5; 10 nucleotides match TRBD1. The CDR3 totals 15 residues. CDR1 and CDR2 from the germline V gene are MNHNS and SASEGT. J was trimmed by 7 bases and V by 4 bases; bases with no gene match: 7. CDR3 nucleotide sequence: TGTGCCAGCAGTGCTCCCCAGGACAGGGGGCAGCCCCAGCATTTT. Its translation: CASSAPQDRGQPQHF.

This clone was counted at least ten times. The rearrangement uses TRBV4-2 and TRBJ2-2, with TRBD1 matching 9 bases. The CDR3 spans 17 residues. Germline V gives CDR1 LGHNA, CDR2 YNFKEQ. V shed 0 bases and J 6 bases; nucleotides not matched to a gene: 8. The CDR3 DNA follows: TGTGCCAGCAGCCAAGATACCCGGGGACAGGGTGCCGGGGAGCTGTTTTTT. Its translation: CASSQDTRGQGAGELFF.

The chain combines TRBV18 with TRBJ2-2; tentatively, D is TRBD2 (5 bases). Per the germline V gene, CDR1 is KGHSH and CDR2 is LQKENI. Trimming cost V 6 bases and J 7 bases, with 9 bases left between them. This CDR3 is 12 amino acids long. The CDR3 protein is CASSKTSGELFF. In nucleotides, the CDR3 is TGTGCCAGCTCCAAAACTAGCGGGGAGCTGTTTTTT.

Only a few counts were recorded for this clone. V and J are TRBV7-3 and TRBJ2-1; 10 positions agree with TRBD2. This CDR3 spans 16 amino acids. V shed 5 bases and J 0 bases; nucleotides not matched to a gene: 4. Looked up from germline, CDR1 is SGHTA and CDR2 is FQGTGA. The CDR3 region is CASSLSGGASYNEQFF. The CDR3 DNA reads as TGTGCCAGCAGCCTCAGCGGGGGGGCCTCCTACAATGAGCAGTTCTTC.

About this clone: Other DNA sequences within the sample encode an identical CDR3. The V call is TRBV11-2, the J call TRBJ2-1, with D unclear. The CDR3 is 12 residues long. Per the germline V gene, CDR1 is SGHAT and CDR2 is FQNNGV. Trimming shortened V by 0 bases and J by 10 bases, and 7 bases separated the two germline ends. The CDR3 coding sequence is TGTGCCAGCAGCTTAGACCCCGGGGAGCAGTTCTTC. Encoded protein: CASSLDPGEQFF.